The clone carrying this T cell receptor (beta chain) was observed a handful of times. No antigen is known for it. This CDR3 spans 14 amino acids. Germline loops: CDR1 ENHRY, CDR2 SYGVKD. V dropped 3 bases and J dropped 2 bases, with 11 bases sitting between them. The sample is drawn from a study of T cell responses to AZD1222 COVID-19 vaccine. Study results and limitations: Spike-specific TCR breadth and depth were elevated following two AZD1222 doses.

TCRdb's table, derived via immunoSEQ multiplex PCR, lists solely in-frame clones and lacks some. The top ten hold about 28% of the sample, which has around 120,000 clones, approximately 80% seen once. Sequencing was performed on peripheral blood, taken 28 days after the second AZD1222 dose. This clonotype was obtained from an adult who received the AZD1222 COVID-19 vaccine. The chain joins TRBV10-3 to TRBJ2-7; D is ambiguous. In DNA form, the CDR3 reads TGTGCCATCAGTGATGCGGACGGTCCCTACGAGCAGTACTTC. This gives the protein CAISDADGPYEQYF.